This T cell receptor (beta chain) was observed in a study of blood T cell repertoires in COVID-19 (dated by TCRdb to about 2020). Regarding the research as a whole: Samples covering the acute and convalescent phases of COVID-19 were provided by collaborators in the United States, Italy and Spain. The material from the prospective study consisted of cDNA or gDNA derived from T cells, B-cell-depleted T cells, or PBMCs. Deeply sampled blood TCRbeta repertoires from subjects exposed to, actively infected with, or recovered from COVID-19 were included in the dataset. The repertoires were released in a freely available public database meant as a resource for research on the immune response to SARS-CoV-2. Samples were obtained from the ongoing ImmuneRACE study (first 160 participants) and from about 1,300 subjects provided by 6 global collaborators. Nearly every sample came with metadata listing a de-identified subject ID, COVID-19 status, age in years and sex. HLA class I and class II types, where available, came from metadata supplied by the sample provider rather than from assay-based typing.

The cysteine opens and the phenylalanine closes a CDR3 of 13 amino acids. Of all the DNA, just the CDR3 is kept, 39 bases in frame from base 1. Based on the germline V gene (reference sequence), the CDR1 and CDR2 sequences are GTSNPN and SVGIG. The V end loses 1 base and the J end loses 7 bases, and a stretch of 13 bases separates them. Study-wide conclusions, independent of this receptor: The amount of clinical and demographic metadata varied by source and participant and was provided uncurated.

TCRbeta CDR3 regions were amplified from genomic DNA by means of the immunoSEQ Assay, a bias-controlled multiplex PCR. On the study's bioinformatics: Nucleated cell counts per sample were estimated from amplification of reference gene primers within the assay. Sequence reads were collapsed and filtered to measure the absolute abundance of every unique TCRbeta CDR3 rearrangement. For each sample, productive Simpson clonality was calculated as the square root of Simpson's diversity index over productive rearrangements. TCRdb's version of the immuneACCESS table is confined to in-frame rearrangements and falls short of the full clone set. An unresolved V gene accounts for under half of the shortfall where checked; the remainder is of unknown origin. V and J calls plus clone size are reproduced from that table; the DNA served to infer D and trimming. This sample holds 200,000 to 300,000 clones; approximately 90% were observed only once. The ten biggest clones cover approximately 4.2% of the sample.

In the prospective study, participants were roughly 18 to 95 years old, resided in around 25 geographic areas of the United States, and were enrolled through a virtual design. Cohort assignment in the prospective study relied on participant-reported clinical history from a screening survey and a study questionnaire. ImmuneRACE Cohort 3 recovered participants were defined by two consecutive negative NP/OP PCR tests, healthcare professional clearance, or symptom resolution. Each participant in the prospective study had whole blood, serum and a nasopharyngeal or oropharyngeal swab collected by mobile phlebotomists. Over a roughly 2-month period, participants in the prospective study had the option of providing additional blood draws and questionnaires. Before DNA extraction, prospective study blood samples were shipped either frozen or at room temperature. This clone was observed a handful of times. It lacks a known antigen. Base quality data are lacking; no much larger clone is found one base away.

The clonotype was recovered from a woman aged 25 to 45 who had recovered from COVID-19. The V and J segments used are TRBV30 and TRBJ1-2; TRBD1 is a possible D gene, resting on 6 matching bases. Source material: PBMCs or T cells enriched from blood (not recorded which). The sequenced DNA: TGTGCCTGGAGTGAAACAGGGTTGGGTGGCTACACCTTC. It encodes CAWSETGLGGYTF.